The rows below give T cell receptor beta chains drawn from one sample of a study of T-cell memory formation after mild COVID-19. One entry per CDR3 protein results from TCRdb running MiXCR on the 5' RACE reads. Of approximately 30,000 distinct CDR3 sequences listed, more than 15% are singletons. The sequenced sample was PBMCs or a T cell subset sorted from them (not recorded which). Source of these receptors: an adult who had mild COVID-19 (a few samples of this study predate the infection). Cell type and time point are not known. Both conserved end residues are part of each CDR3. Each record gives: clone size, V gene, D gene, J gene, CDR3 protein, CDR3 DNA. A D gene is named only where the DNA matches it firmly. The size field is filled for only some rows; it gives once, few, many or a size class.

medium-sized,TRBV7-2,TRBD2,TRBJ2-3,CASSPLETAGGEDTQYF,TGTGCCAGCAGCCCCCTCGAGACGGCGGGAGGAGAAGATACGCAGTATTTT
many,TRBV19,TRBD1,TRBJ1-1,CASTRTGTLNTEAFF,TGTGCCAGTACCCGGACAGGGACCCTGAACACTGAAGCTTTCTTT
many,TRBV6-1,TRBD2,TRBJ2-2,CASSQRLAGITRLVFF,TGTGCCAGCAGTCAACGACTAGCGGGGATTACACGGTTGGTGTTTTTT
medium-sized,TRBV5-1,NA,TRBJ2-3,CASSSGTASTDTQYF,TGCGCCAGCAGCTCCGGGACGGCTAGCACAGATACGCAGTATTTT
many,TRBV5-5,TRBD1,TRBJ1-1,CASSLDRGTEAFF,TGTGCCAGCAGCTTAGACAGGGGCACTGAAGCTTTCTTT
few,TRBV6-5,TRBD2,TRBJ2-7,CASTRLARPPSSYEQYF,TGTGCCAGCACTCGACTAGCCCGGCCCCCAAGCTCCTACGAGCAGTACTTC
few,TRBV20-1,NA,TRBJ2-2,CSARDTGSGTGELFF,TGCAGTGCTAGAGATACCGGGAGCGGGACCGGGGAGCTGTTTTTT
many,TRBV20-1,TRBD2,TRBJ2-2,CSASAALAGGTNTGELFF,TGCAGTGCTAGCGCCGCGCTAGCGGGGGGAACGAACACCGGGGAGCTGTTTTTT
many,TRBV7-2,NA,TRBJ2-5,CASTGWSEETQYF,TGTGCCAGCACAGGTTGGTCGGAAGAGACCCAGTACTTC
many,TRBV3-1,NA,TRBJ1-5,CASSQGLSNQPQHF,TGTGCCAGCAGCCAGGGGCTAAGCAATCAGCCCCAGCATTTT
NA,TRBV12-3/TRBV12-4,NA,TRBJ2-2,CASSSARGGELFF,TGTGCCAGCAGTTCCGCTAGGGGCGGGGAGCTGTTTTTT
few,TRBV7-9,NA,TRBJ1-5,CASSLGPPGIPEQPQHF,TGTGCCAGCAGCTTAGGTCCTCCGGGGATCCCGGAGCAGCCCCAGCATTTT
NA,TRBV29-1,NA,TRBJ2-5,CSARRESGGETQYF,TGCAGCGCTCGGAGAGAGAGCGGTGGGGAGACCCAGTACTTC
many,TRBV7-9,TRBD1,TRBJ1-4,CASSPGQGNEKLFF,TGTGCCAGCAGCCCGGGACAGGGGAACGAAAAACTGTTTTTT
NA,TRBV7-9,NA,TRBJ2-1,CASSSVIPGRQDNEQFF,TGTGCCAGCAGCTCAGTTATACCAGGACGGCAAGACAATGAGCAGTTCTTC
many,TRBV20-1,TRBD2,TRBJ2-1,CSATQPGTSGGWSDEQFF,TGCAGTGCCACCCAGCCCGGGACTAGCGGGGGCTGGTCGGATGAGCAGTTCTTC
many,TRBV5-1,NA,TRBJ2-7,CASSLGGNSYEQYF,TGCGCCAGCAGCTTGGGAGGCAACTCCTACGAGCAGTACTTC
many,TRBV3-1,NA,TRBJ2-7,CASSRSSYEQYF,TGTGCCAGCAGCCGGAGCTCCTACGAGCAGTACTTC
many,TRBV4-3,TRBD1,TRBJ1-1,CASSQVSTGRTEAFF,TGCGCCAGCAGCCAAGTATCGACAGGGCGAACCGAAGCTTTCTTT
NA,TRBV6-5,NA,TRBJ2-7,CASLSHSYEQYF,TGTGCCAGCCTTAGCCACTCCTACGAGCAGTACTTC
many,TRBV11-2,NA,TRBJ2-1,CASSLVGGPYNEQFF,TGTGCCAGCAGCTTAGTGGGGGGTCCCTACAATGAGCAGTTCTTC
few,TRBV4-1,NA,TRBJ1-5,CVSSQEWTTDQPQHF,TGCGTCAGCAGCCAAGAATGGACGACGGATCAGCCCCAGCATTTT
few,TRBV28,NA,TRBJ1-5,CASSLFQSAGWEQPQHF,TGTGCCAGCAGTTTATTTCAGAGTGCCGGGTGGGAACAGCCCCAGCATTTT
NA,TRBV7-2,TRBD1,TRBJ1-3,CASSLQGDSGNTIYF,TGTGCCAGCAGCTTACAGGGGGACTCGGGAAACACCATATATTTT
NA,TRBV29-1,NA,TRBJ1-2,CSVSTSQGLYGYTF,TGCAGCGTTTCGACCTCACAGGGCCTCTATGGCTACACCTTC
many,TRBV7-8,TRBD2,TRBJ2-1,CASSPSSGGYNEQFF,TGTGCCAGCAGCCCATCTAGCGGGGGGTACAATGAGCAGTTCTTC
NA,TRBV11-3,NA,TRBJ1-1,CASSEGSGTEAFF,TGTGCCAGCAGCGAAGGGTCTGGAACTGAAGCTTTCTTT
many,TRBV5-1,NA,TRBJ2-7,CASSLGRWYEQYF,TGCGCCAGCAGCTTGGGCAGATGGTACGAGCAGTACTTC
many,TRBV5-1,NA,TRBJ1-5,CASSLGMGSSQPQHF,TGCGCCAGCAGCTTGGGGATGGGGAGCAGTCAGCCCCAGCATTTT
few,TRBV7-2,NA,TRBJ1-1,CASSLVAEVNTEAFF,TGTGCCAGCAGCTTAGTGGCAGAGGTGAACACTGAAGCTTTCTTT
NA,TRBV28,TRBD1,TRBJ2-2,CASRTIPGQDTNTGELFF,TGTGCCAGCAGAACTATTCCCGGACAGGACACGAACACCGGGGAGCTGTTTTTT
NA,TRBV4-3,TRBD2,TRBJ2-7,CASSQLAGDYEQYF,TGCGCCAGCAGCCAACTCGCGGGAGATTACGAGCAGTACTTC
many,TRBV12-3/TRBV12-4,NA,TRBJ1-2,CASSLPPILHTF,TGTGCCAGCAGTTTACCGCCTATACTCCACACCTTC
many,TRBV2,TRBD1,TRBJ1-4,CASPGTGNEKLFF,TGTGCCAGCCCCGGGACAGGGAATGAAAAACTGTTTTTT
NA,TRBV29-1,NA,TRBJ2-7,CSVGGAYEQYF,TGCAGCGTTGGGGGGGCCTACGAGCAGTACTTC
many,TRBV4-2,TRBD1,TRBJ2-5,CASSRDREAETQYF,TGTGCCAGCAGTCGGGACAGGGAGGCAGAGACCCAGTACTTC
many,TRBV5-4,NA,TRBJ1-1,CASSLKSSGTEAFF,TGTGCCAGCAGCTTGAAGAGTAGCGGCACTGAAGCTTTCTTT
many,TRBV7-9,NA,TRBJ2-7,CASSLGSGAQSYEQYF,TGTGCCAGCAGCTTAGGGTCCGGGGCACAGAGCTACGAGCAGTACTTC
many,TRBV6-1,NA,TRBJ2-2,CASSESGGTNTGELFF,TGTGCCAGCAGTGAAAGCGGCGGGACGAACACCGGGGAGCTGTTTTTT
many,TRBV7-2,NA,TRBJ1-2,CASSPRQSNYGYTF,TGTGCCAGCAGCCCAAGACAGTCTAACTATGGCTACACCTTC
many,TRBV6-5,TRBD1,TRBJ1-2,CASSYSGQGLNYGYTF,TGTGCCAGCAGTTACTCGGGACAGGGGTTAAACTATGGCTACACCTTC
many,TRBV5-4,TRBD1,TRBJ1-6,CASSFKGQNSPLHF,TGTGCCAGCAGCTTTAAGGGACAGAATTCACCCCTCCACTTT
many,TRBV14,NA,TRBJ1-1,CASSQWQGMADTEAFF,TGTGCCAGCAGCCAATGGCAGGGAATGGCGGACACTGAAGCTTTCTTT
NA,TRBV6-2/TRBV6-3,NA,TRBJ1-1,CASRPGGHYLGAEAFF,TGTGCCAGCAGGCCCGGGGGCCACTACTTGGGCGCTGAAGCTTTCTTT
many,TRBV12-3/TRBV12-4,NA,TRBJ2-7,CASSLTNRVPEQYF,TGTGCCAGCAGCCTAACCAACAGGGTACCCGAGCAGTACTTC
NA,TRBV25-1,NA,TRBJ2-7,CASSELEGDEQYF,TGTGCCAGCAGTGAATTGGAGGGGGACGAGCAGTACTTC
many,TRBV12-3/TRBV12-4,TRBD2,TRBJ2-5,CASSLGLAGEQETQYF,TGTGCCAGCAGTTTAGGACTAGCGGGGGAACAAGAGACCCAGTACTTC
many,TRBV30,NA,TRBJ2-1,CAWSVGYNEQFF,TGTGCCTGGAGTGTAGGCTACAATGAGCAGTTCTTC
many,TRBV4-2,NA,TRBJ2-3,CASSQRGTSTSTDTQYF,TGTGCCAGCAGCCAGAGGGGGACTTCGACTAGCACAGATACGCAGTATTTT
many,TRBV5-4,TRBD2,TRBJ2-3,CASSLGGLAGGTDTQYF,TGTGCCAGCAGCTTGGGGGGACTAGCGGGGGGCACAGATACGCAGTATTTT
many,TRBV6-6,TRBD2,TRBJ2-3,CASSRFRTSGGTDTQYF,TGTGCCAGCAGCAGATTTCGGACTAGCGGGGGCACAGATACGCAGTATTTT
many,TRBV5-1,NA,TRBJ1-1,CASSLQGGTEAFF,TGCGCCAGCAGCTTACAGGGCGGAACTGAAGCTTTCTTT
many,TRBV5-1,TRBD1,TRBJ2-1,CASSLSTGVGNEQFF,TGCGCCAGCAGCTTGTCGACAGGGGTAGGCAATGAGCAGTTCTTC